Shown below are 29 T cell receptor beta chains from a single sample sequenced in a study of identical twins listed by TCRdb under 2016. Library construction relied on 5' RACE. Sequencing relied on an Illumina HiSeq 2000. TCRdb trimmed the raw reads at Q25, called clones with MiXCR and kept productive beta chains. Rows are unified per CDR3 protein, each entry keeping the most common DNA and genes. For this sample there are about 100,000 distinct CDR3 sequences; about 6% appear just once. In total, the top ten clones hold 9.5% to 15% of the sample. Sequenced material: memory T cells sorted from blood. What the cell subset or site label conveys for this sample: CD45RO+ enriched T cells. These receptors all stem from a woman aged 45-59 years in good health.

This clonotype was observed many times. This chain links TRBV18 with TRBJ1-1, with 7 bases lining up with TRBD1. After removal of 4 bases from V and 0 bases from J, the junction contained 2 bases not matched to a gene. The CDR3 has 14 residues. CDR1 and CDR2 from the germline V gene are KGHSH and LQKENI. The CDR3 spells CASSRDSMNTEAFF. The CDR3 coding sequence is TGTGCCAGCTCACGGGACAGCATGAACACTGAAGCTTTCTTT.

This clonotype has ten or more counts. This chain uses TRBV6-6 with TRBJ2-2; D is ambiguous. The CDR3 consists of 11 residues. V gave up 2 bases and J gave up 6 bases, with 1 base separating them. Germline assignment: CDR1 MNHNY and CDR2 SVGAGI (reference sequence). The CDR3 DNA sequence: TGTGCCAGCAGTTACCCCGGGGAGCTGTTTTTT. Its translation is CASSYPGELFF.

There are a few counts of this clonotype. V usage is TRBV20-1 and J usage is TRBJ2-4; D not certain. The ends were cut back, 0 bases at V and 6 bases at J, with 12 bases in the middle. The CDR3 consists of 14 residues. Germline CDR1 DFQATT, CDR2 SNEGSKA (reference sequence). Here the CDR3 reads CSARDYDKLNIQYF. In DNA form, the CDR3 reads TGCAGTGCTAGAGACTACGACAAGTTAAACATTCAGTACTTC.

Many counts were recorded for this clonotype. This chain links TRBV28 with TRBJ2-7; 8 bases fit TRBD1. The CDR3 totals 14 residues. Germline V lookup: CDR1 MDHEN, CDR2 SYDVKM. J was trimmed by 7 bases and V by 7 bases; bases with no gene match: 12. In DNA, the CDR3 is TGTGCCAGCAACCCTCCCCAGGGGGCGCGGGAGCAGTACTTC. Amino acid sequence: CASNPPQGAREQYF.

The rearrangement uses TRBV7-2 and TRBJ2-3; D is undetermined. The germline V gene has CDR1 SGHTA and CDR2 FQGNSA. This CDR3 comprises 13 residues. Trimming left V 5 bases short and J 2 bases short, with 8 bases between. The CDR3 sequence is CASSPLDTDTQYF. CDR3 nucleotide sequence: TGTGCCAGCAGCCCCTTAGACACAGATACGCAGTATTTT.

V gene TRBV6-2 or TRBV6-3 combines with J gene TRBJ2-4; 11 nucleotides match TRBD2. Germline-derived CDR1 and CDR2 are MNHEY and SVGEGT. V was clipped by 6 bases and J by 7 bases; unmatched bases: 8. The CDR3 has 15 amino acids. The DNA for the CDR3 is TGTGCCAGCAGCCCTACTAGCGGGAGATCGAACATTCAGTACTTC. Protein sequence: CASSPTSGRSNIQYF.

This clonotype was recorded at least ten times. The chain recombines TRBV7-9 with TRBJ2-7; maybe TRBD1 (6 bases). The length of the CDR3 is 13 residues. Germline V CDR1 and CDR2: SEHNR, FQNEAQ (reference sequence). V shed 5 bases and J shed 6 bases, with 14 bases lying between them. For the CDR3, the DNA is TGTGCCAGCAGCGCATACAGGGAAGCCGAGCAGTACGTC. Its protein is CASSAYREAEQYV.

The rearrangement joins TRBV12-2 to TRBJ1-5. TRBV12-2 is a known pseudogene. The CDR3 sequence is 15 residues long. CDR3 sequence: CASRLAVYSNQPQHF. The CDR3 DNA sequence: TGTGCAAGTCGCTTAGCGGTATATAGCAATCAGCCCCAGCATTTT.

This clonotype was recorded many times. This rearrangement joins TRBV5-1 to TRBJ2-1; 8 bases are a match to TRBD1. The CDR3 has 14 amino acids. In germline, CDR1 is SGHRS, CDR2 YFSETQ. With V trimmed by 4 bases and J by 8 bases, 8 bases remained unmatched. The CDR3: CASSLRTGIHEQFF. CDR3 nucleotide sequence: TGCGCCAGCAGCCTTCGGACAGGGATACATGAGCAGTTCTTC.

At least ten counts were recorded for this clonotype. CDR3 bases: TGCGCCAGCAGCTCCCCCCGACAAAAACCCGACTCCTACAATGAGCAGTTCTTC. Translating it yields CASSSPRQKPDSYNEQFF. The V and J genes are TRBV5-1 and TRBJ2-1; D is undetermined. The ends were cut back, 3 bases at V and 0 bases at J, with 19 bases in the middle. Germline CDR1 is SGHRS and CDR2 is YFSETQ. This CDR3 contains 18 residues.

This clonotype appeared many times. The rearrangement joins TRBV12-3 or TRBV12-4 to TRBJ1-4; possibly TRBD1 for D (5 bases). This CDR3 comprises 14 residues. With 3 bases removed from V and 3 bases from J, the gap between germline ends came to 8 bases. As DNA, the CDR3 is TGTGCCAGCAGTTTCGTGGGGCCTAATGAAAAACTGTTTTTT. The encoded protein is CASSFVGPNEKLFF.

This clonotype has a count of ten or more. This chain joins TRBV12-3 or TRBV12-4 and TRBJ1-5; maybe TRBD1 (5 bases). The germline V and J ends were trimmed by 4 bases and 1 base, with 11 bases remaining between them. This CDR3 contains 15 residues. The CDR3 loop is CASSYGGGSNQPQHF. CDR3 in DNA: TGTGCCAGCAGTTACGGGGGTGGAAGCAATCAGCCCCAGCATTTT.

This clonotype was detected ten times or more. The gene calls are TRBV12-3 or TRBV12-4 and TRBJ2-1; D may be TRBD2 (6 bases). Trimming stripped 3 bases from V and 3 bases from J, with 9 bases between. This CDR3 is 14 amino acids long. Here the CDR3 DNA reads TGTGCCAGCAGTTTGGAGGGTCGCTACAATGAGCAGTTCTTC. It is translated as CASSLEGRYNEQFF.

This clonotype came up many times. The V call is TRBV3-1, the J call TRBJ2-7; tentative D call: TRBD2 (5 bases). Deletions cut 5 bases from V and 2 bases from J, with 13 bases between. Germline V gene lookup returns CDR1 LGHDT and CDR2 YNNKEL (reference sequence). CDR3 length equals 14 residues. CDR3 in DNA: TGTGCCAGCAGCTACGACTATAAAACCTACGAGCAGTACTTC. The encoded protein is CASSYDYKTYEQYF.

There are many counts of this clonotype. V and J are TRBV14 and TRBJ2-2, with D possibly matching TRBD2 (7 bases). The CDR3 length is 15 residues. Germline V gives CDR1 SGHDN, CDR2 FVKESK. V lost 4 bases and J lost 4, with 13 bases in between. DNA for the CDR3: TGTGCCAGCAGCCCCGGGGGGCGGTTCACCGGGGAGCTGTTTTTT. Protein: CASSPGGRFTGELFF.

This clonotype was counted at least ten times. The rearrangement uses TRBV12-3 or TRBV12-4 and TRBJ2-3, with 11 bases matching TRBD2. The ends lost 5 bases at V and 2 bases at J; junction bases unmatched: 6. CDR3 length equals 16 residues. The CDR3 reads CASSAGTSGNTDTQYF. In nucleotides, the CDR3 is TGTGCCAGCAGTGCCGGGACTAGCGGAAACACAGATACGCAGTATTTT.

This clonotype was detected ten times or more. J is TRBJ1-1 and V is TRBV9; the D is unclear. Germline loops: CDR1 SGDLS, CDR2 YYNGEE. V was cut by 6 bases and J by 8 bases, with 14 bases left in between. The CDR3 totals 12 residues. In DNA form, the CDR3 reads TGTGCCAGCAATTTGGGGTTTGGCGAAGCTTTCTTT. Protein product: CASNLGFGEAFF.

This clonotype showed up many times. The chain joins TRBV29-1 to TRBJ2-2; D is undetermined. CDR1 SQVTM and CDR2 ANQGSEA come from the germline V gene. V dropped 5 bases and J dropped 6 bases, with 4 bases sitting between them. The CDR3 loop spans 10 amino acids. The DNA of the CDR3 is TGCAGCGTTTCTTCCGGGGAGCTGTTTTTT. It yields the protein CSVSSGELFF.

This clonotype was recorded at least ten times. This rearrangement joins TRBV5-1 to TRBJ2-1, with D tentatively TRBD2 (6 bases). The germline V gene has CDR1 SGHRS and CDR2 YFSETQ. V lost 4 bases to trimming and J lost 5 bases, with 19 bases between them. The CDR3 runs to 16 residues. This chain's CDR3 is CASSGGVASPDNEQFF. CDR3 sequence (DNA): TGCGCCAGCAGCGGCGGGGTGGCTAGCCCGGACAATGAGCAGTTCTTC.

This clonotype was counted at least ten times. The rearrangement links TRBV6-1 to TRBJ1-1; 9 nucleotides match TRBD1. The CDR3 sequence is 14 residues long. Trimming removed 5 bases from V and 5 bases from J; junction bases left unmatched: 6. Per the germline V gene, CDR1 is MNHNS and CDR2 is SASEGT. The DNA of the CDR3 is TGTGCCAGCAGTTCCACAGGGGGCAAGACTGAAGCTTTCTTT. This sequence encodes CASSSTGGKTEAFF.

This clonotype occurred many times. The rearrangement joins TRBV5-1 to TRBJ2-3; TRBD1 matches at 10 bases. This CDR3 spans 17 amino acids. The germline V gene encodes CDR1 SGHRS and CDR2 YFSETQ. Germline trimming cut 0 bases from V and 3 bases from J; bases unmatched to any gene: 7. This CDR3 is CASSLARTGGGTDTQYF. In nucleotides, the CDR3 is TGCGCCAGCAGCTTGGCACGGACAGGGGGTGGTACAGATACGCAGTATTTT.

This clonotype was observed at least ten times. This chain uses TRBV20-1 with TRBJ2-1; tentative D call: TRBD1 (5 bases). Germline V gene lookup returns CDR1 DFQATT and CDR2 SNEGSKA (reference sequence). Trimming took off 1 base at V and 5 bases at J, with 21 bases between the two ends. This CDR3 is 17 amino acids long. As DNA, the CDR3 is TGCAGTGCTAGAGGAGTTCTTAGACAGCTGAACAACAATGAGCAGTTCTTC. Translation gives CSARGVLRQLNNNEQFF.

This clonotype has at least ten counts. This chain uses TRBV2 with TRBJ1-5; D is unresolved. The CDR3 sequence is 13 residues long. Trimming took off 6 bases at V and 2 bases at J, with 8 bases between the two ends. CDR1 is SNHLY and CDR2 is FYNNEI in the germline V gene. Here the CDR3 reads CASSNMGNQPQHF. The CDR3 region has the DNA TGTGCCAGCAGCAACATGGGCAATCAGCCCCAGCATTTT.

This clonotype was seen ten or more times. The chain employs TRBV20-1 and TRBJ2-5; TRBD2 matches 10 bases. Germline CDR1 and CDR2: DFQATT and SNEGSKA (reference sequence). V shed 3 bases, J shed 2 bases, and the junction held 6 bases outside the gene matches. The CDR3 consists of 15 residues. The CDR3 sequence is CSASWLAGVQETQYF. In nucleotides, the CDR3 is TGCAGTGCTAGCTGGCTAGCGGGAGTTCAAGAGACCCAGTACTTC.

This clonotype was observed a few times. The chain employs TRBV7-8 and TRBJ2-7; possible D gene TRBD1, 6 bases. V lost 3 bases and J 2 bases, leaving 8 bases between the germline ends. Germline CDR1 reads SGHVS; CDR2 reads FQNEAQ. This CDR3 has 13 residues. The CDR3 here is CASSLGQPYEQYF. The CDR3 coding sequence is TGTGCCAGCAGCTTGGGACAACCCTACGAGCAGTACTTC.

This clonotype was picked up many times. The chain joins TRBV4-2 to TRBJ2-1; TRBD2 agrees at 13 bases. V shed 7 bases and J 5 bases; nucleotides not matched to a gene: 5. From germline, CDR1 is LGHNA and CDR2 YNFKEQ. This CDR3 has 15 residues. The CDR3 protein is CASTGTSGNDNEQFF. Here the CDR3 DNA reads TGTGCCAGCACCGGGACTAGCGGGAACGACAATGAGCAGTTCTTC.

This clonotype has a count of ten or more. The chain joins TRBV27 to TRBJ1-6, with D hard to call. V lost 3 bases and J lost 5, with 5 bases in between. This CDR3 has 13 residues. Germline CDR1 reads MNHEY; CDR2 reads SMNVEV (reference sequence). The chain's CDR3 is CASSFGNNSPLHF. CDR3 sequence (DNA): TGTGCCAGCAGTTTTGGCAATAATTCACCCCTCCACTTT.

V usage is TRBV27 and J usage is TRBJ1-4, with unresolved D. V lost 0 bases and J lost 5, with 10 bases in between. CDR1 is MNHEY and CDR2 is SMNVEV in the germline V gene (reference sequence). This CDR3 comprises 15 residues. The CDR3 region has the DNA TGTGCCAGCAGTTTATCGCCGGCAGCGAATGAAAAACTGTTTTTT. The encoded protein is CASSLSPAANEKLFF.

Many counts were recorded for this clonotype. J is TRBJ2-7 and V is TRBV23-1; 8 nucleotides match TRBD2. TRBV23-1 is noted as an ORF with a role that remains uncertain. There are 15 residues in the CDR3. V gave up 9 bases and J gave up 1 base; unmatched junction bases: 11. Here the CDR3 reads CARSAGGHRSYEQYF. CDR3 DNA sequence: TGCGCCAGATCGGCGGGGGGACATCGGTCCTACGAGCAGTACTTC.